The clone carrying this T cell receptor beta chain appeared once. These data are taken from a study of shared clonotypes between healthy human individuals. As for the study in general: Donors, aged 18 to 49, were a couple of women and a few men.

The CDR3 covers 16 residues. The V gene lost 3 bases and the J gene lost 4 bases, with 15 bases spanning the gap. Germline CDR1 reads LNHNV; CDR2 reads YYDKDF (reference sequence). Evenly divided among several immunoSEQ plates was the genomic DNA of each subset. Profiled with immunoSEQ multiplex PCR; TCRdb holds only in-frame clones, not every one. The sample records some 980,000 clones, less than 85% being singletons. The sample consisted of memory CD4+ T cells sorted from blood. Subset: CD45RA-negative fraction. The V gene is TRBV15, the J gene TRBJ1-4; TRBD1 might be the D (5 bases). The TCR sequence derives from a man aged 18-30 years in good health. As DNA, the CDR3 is TGTGCCACCAGCAGGGGGGTGGCAGGACTTAATGAAAAACTGTTTTTT. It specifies CATSRGVAGLNEKLFF. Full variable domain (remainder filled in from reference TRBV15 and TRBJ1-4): DAMVIQNPRYQVTQFGKPVTLSCSQTLNHNVMYWYQQKSSQAPKLLFHYYDKDFNNEADTPDNFQSRRPNTSFCFLDIRSPGLGDTAMYLCATSRGVAGLNEKLFFGSGTQLSVL.